Below are 16 T cell receptor beta chains sequenced from a single sample in a study of CD8+ T cells in alopecia areata. RNA, once extracted, was reverse transcribed into cDNA for use as the sequencing template. Sequencing used immunoSEQ multiplex PCR; TCRdb keeps in-frame clones, though not all of them. The sample lists about 130,000 clones; 54% were seen once. Stated treatment: oral pan-JAK inhibitor, 5-10 mg twice daily. Sequencing used CD8+ T cells sorted from blood, obtained at week 4, from a patient treated with tofacitinib. The receptor source for this set is a human donor with alopecia areata.

This clone was seen more than once but under ten times. The chain uses TRBV4-1 and TRBJ2-7; 7 nucleotides align to TRBD1. There are 16 residues in the CDR3. Per the germline V gene, CDR1 is MGHRA and CDR2 is YSYEKL. V was clipped by 3 bases and J by 2 bases; unmatched bases: 10. The CDR3 DNA sequence: TGCGCCAGCAGCCACGGGGTCGACAGGGAAACCTACGAGCAGTACTTC. It specifies CASSHGVDRETYEQYF.

CDR3 DNA sequence: TGTGCCAGCAGTTACGGGGCAGGGTGGGAGACCCAGTACTTC. This codes for CASSYGAGWETQYF. The chain carries TRBV6-5 and TRBJ2-5, with D possibly matching TRBD1 (5 bases). V gave up 2 bases and J gave up 5 bases, with 12 bases separating them. The CDR3 is 14 residues long. Germline V gene sequence: CDR1 MNHEY, CDR2 SVGAGI.

V and J are TRBV4-2 and TRBJ2-3, with 8 bases that match TRBD2. The trim removed 1 base at V and 1 base at J, leaving 10 bases unmatched. The CDR3 totals 18 residues. Germline lookup yields CDR1 LGHNA and CDR2 YNFKEQ. The CDR3 spells CASSQAPGLGSGTDTQYF. For the CDR3, the DNA is TGTGCCAGCAGCCAAGCCCCGGGACTAGGGTCTGGCACAGATACGCAGTATTTT.

For this clone: A read error may produce the germline difference seen at one junction end. The chain is built from TRBV29-1 and TRBJ2-7, with TRBD1 matching over 8 bases. The CDR3 has 12 amino acids. Germline-derived CDR1 and CDR2 are SQVTM and ANQGSEA. CDR3 DNA: TGCAGCGTTGGAGGACAGGGCTACGAGCAGTGCTTC. This gives the protein CSVGGQGYEQCF.

This clone was observed a few times. Germline is not matched at one junction end, which may reflect a read error. The chain joins TRBV4-2 to TRBJ1-2, with D possibly TRBD1 on 5 matching bases. Germline lookup yields CDR1 LGHNA and CDR2 YNFKEQ. The CDR3 has 13 residues. The chain's CDR3 is CASSLVGTYLLGF. In DNA form, the CDR3 reads TGTGCCAGCAGCTTAGTGGGGACTTACCTTCTGGGTTTC.

The chain has TRBV6-5 and TRBJ1-1; D ambiguous. The CDR3 is 14 amino acids. Germline CDR1 and CDR2: MNHEY and SVGAGI. Trimming removed 6 bases from V and 1 base from J, with 12 bases in between. The CDR3 reads CASSPGGENTEAFF. The CDR3, as DNA: TGTGCCAGCAGCCCTGGTGGGGAGAACACTGAAGCTTTCTTT.

This clone was seen only a few times. The chain couples TRBV30 to TRBJ2-2; 7 bases match TRBD2. CDR3 size: 14 residues. Germline V gene data show CDR1 as GTSNPN and CDR2 as SVGIG (reference sequence). The trim removed 3 bases at V and 7 bases at J, leaving 8 bases unmatched. The CDR3 here is CAWRPEASGGELFF. In nucleotides, the CDR3 is TGTGCCTGGAGACCCGAGGCTAGCGGCGGGGAGCTGTTTTTT.

The chain couples TRBV7-3 to TRBJ2-2; D tentatively reads TRBD1 or TRBD2 (6 bases each). The CDR3 covers 15 residues. Germline lookup yields CDR1 SGHTA and CDR2 FQGTGA. Trimming pared 0 bases from V and 7 bases from J, leaving 12 bases between. CDR3 coding DNA: TGTGCCAGCAGCTTAACCCGGGGGCGGATCGGGGAGCTGTTTTTT. It specifies CASSLTRGRIGELFF. The whole variable domain, remainder taken from reference TRBV7-3 and TRBJ2-2, is GAGVSQTPSNKVTEKGKYVELRCDPISGHTALYWYRQSLGQGPEFLIYFQGTGAADDSGLPNDRFFAVRPEGSVSTLKIQRTERGDSAVYLCASSLTRGRIGELFFGEGSRLTVL.

This clone was detected only once. CDR3 bases: TGCGCCAGCAGTGAGGGGGGAGAGACCCAGTACTTC. Translating gives CASSEGGETQYF. The chain employs TRBV10-2 and TRBJ2-5; D might be TRBD1 or TRBD2, each matching 5 bases. CDR1 and CDR2 from the germline V gene are WSHSY and SAAADI. The CDR3 has 12 residues. V lost 2 bases, J lost 4 bases, and 5 bases lay in between.

As to this clone: The germline gene is not matched at one end of the junction; a read error may be the cause. This rearrangement joins TRBV7-7 to TRBJ2-5; D remains unclear. The CDR3 length is 13 residues. CDR1 is SSHAT, CDR2 FNYEAQ, per germline (reference sequence). In DNA form, the CDR3 reads TGTGCTAGCAGGCCGACCTTCGGGGAGACCCAGTACTTC. Translating it yields CASRPTFGETQYF. The full variable domain, in which reference TRBV7-7 and TRBJ2-5 provide the parts outside the CDR3, is GAGVSQSPRYKVTKRGQDVTLRCDPISSHATLYWYQQALGQGPEFLTYFNYEAQPDKSGLPSDRFSAERPEGSISTLTIQRTEQRDSAMYRCASRPTFGETQYFGPGTRLLVL.

This clone was found a few times. The rearrangement uses TRBV29-1 and TRBJ2-3, with 7 bases that match TRBD1. Germline CDR1 SQVTM, CDR2 ANQGSEA. The CDR3 covers 13 residues. V lost 6 bases, J lost 1 base, and 4 bases stayed unmatched. The CDR3 DNA follows: TGCAGCGTGCGACAGGGAGGCACAGATACGCAGTATTTT. Translating gives CSVRQGGTDTQYF.

The chain uses TRBV27 and TRBJ2-6; D might be TRBD1 (6 bases). The germline V and J ends were trimmed by 6 bases and 2 bases, with 8 bases remaining between them. The germline V gene has CDR1 MNHEY and CDR2 SMNVEV (reference sequence). This CDR3 spans 14 amino acids. CDR3 DNA: TGTGCCAGCAGGCACAGGGCTGGGGCCAACGTCCTGACTTTC. Amino acids: CASRHRAGANVLTF.

This chain links TRBV25-1 with TRBJ1-6; 7 bases fit TRBD1. Germline V gene lookup returns CDR1 MGHDK and CDR2 SYGVNS. The CDR3 has 15 residues. V dropped 6 bases and J dropped 7; count of bases not matched to a gene: 9. The CDR3 DNA is TGTGCCAGCAGCGAGGGGGCAGGGTGGAATTCACCCCTCCACTTT. It codes for CASSEGAGWNSPLHF.

V gene TRBV15 combines with J gene TRBJ2-5; D is ambiguous. The germline gives CDR1 LNHNV, CDR2 YYDKDF (reference sequence). V lost 7 bases, J lost 2 bases, and 8 bases lay in between. The CDR3 extends over 12 amino acids. CDR3 amino acids: CATMSAQETQYF. The CDR3 region has the DNA TGTGCCACCATGTCGGCTCAAGAGACCCAGTACTTC. Full variable domain (missing parts from reference TRBV15 and TRBJ2-5): DAMVIQNPRYQVTQFGKPVTLSCSQTLNHNVMYWYQQKSSQAPKLLFHYYDKDFNNEADTPDNFQSRRPNTSFCFLDIRSPGLGDTAMYLCATMSAQETQYFGPGTRLLVL.

This sequence joins TRBV10-3 and TRBJ2-1; TRBD2 aligns across 9 bases. J lost 6 bases, V lost 0 bases, and 9 bases had no gene match. The length of the CDR3 is 17 residues. Germline values: CDR1 ENHRY, CDR2 SYGVKD. DNA for the CDR3: TGTGCCATCAGTGAGTCTATGGCTAGCGGGGACTCCAATGAGCAGTTCTTC. This codes for CAISESMASGDSNEQFF.

This clone has a single count. The J gene is TRBJ1-5, the V gene TRBV28, with a possible D match to TRBD1 (5 bases). V lost 6 bases and J lost 1, with 13 bases in between. The CDR3 length is 15 residues. Germline CDR1 and CDR2: MDHEN and SYDVKM. The CDR3 reads CASSPTGVSNQPQHF. The DNA for the CDR3 is TGTGCCAGCAGCCCGACGGGGGTGAGCAATCAGCCCCAGCATTTT.